This T cell receptor beta chain was found in a study of blood T cell repertoires in COVID-19. For the study at large: COVID-19 samples, acute and convalescent, were from the United States, Italy and Spain. In each case, the material was cDNA or gDNA derived from T cells, B-cell-depleted T cells, or PBMCs.

Study processing details: Amplification from reference gene primers served as the basis for estimated nucleated cell counts. Assay used: immunoSEQ multiplex PCR; TCRdb lists only in-frame clones, some missing. V, J and clone size are those of that table, while D and trimming were read from the DNA. The sample has 290,000 or so clones; approximately 86% are singletons. The V gene lost 4 bases and the J gene lost 2 bases, with 9 bases spanning the gap. The CDR3 spans 13 residues. From germline, CDR1 is SGHKS and CDR2 YYEKEE (reference sequence). This clonotype was sampled from a man younger than 30 with active or convalescent COVID-19. Sequenced material: peripheral blood. This sequence joins TRBV5-5 and TRBJ1-1; D is undetermined. DNA of the CDR3: TGTGCCAGCAGCCCCTACAGAAACACTGAAGCTTTCTTT. The encoded protein is CASSPYRNTEAFF.